A single sample is the source of the 5 T cell receptor beta chains below, sequenced in a study of blood T cells in healthy people across ages. It was with a sample-barcoded 5' primer and a J-beta primer mix that a second PCR of about 7 to 12 cycles was run. TCRdb processed the 5' RACE reads anew with MiXCR; each CDR3 protein has one entry. The profile covers 2 million or so distinct CDR3 sequences, with roughly 50% appearing a single time and roughly 2.1% taken by the ten largest. Source material: blood. The receptors shown here come from a woman in her thirties or forties in good health.

The chain uses TRBV9 and TRBJ2-1; tentative D call: TRBD1 (5 bases). Germline V gene sequence: CDR1 SGDLS, CDR2 YYNGEE. The V and J ends lost 4 bases and 8 bases respectively, with 16 bases between them. There are 14 residues in the CDR3. CDR3 sequence reads: CASSLDVQGDEQFF. The CDR3 DNA reads TGTGCCAGCAGCTTAGACGTCCAGGGCGATGAGCAGTTCTTC. Filled out from reference TRBV9 and TRBJ2-1, the complete variable domain reads DSGVTQTPKHLITATGQRVTLRCSPRSGDLSVYWYQQSLDQGLQFLIQYYNGEERAKGNILERFSAQQFPDLHSELNLSSLELGDSALYFCASSLDVQGDEQFFGPGTRLTVL.

CDR3 sequence reads: CASSQGQSNSPLHF. For the CDR3, the DNA is TGCGCCAGCAGCCAAGGACAGTCTAATTCACCCCTCCACTTT. The genes are TRBV4-3 and TRBJ1-6; tentative D call: TRBD1 (5 bases). V gave up 1 base and J gave up 6 bases, with 7 bases separating them. CDR1 and CDR2 from the germline V gene are LGHNA and YSLEER. The CDR3 is made up of 14 amino acids.

The J gene is TRBJ1-2, the V gene TRBV6-6; TRBD1 is a possible D gene (6 bases). Trimming pared 8 bases from V and 8 bases from J, leaving 9 bases between. The CDR3 totals 10 residues. Germline values: CDR1 MNHNY, CDR2 SVGAGI (reference sequence). The CDR3 DNA follows: TGTGCCAGCTTCGGGGGCGGCTACACCTTC. Translated, it gives CASFGGGYTF.

The chain links TRBV25-1 to TRBJ2-7, with TRBD1 as a possible D gene (5 bases). From germline, CDR1 is MGHDK and CDR2 SYGVNS. The CDR3 is made up of 15 amino acids. V lost 3 bases, J lost 0 bases, and 12 bases lay in between. DNA for the CDR3: TGTGCCAGCAGTGAGGCAGGGTGGAACTCCTACGAGCAGTACTTC. Translating gives CASSEAGWNSYEQYF.

This clonotype came up a few times. The chain uses TRBV27 and TRBJ2-7; 9 bases are a match to TRBD1. Germline CDR1 reads MNHEY; CDR2 reads SMNVEV (reference sequence). CDR3 length: 17 residues. V shed 5 bases, J shed 2 bases, and the junction held 13 bases outside the gene matches. Here the CDR3 DNA reads TGTGCCAGCAGTCCCCCCAAGAGGACAGGGGCCCCCTACGAGCAGTACTTC. This encodes CASSPPKRTGAPYEQYF.